Sequencing of this T cell receptor (beta chain) was carried out in a study of T-cell reconstitution after alpha-beta-depleted transplantation in children. This clonotype was seen ten or more times. CDR1 and CDR2 (germline): WNHNN, SYGVQD (reference sequence). Trimming removed 5 bases from V and 7 bases from J, with 14 bases in between. The CDR3 sequence is 13 residues long. The TCRbeta library was prepared with unique molecular identifiers. TCRdb ran MiXCR on the PCR reads and lists one entry per CDR3 protein. This sample has around 450,000 distinct CDR3 sequences, with approximately 10% found just once.

The rearrangement uses TRBV10-1 and TRBJ1-2; D is perhaps TRBD1 (6 bases). The TCR comes from a child aged 2-15 years with inherited bone marrow failure, due to receive a stem cell transplant. The source material was PBMCs, sampled before TCRalphabeta/CD19-depleted stem cell transplant. In DNA form, the CDR3 reads TGCGCCAGCAGTTTCGACAGGCTCTCTGGCTACACCTTC. Its protein is CASSFDRLSGYTF.